Below, 9 T cell receptor beta chains from the same sample are listed, as sequenced in a study of T cell repertoires in ileal Crohn's disease. The protocol was immunoSEQ multiplex PCR, while the TCRdb copy is restricted to in-frame clones and leaves out a portion. The sample records 15,000 or so clones, about 92% being singletons. Sequences were obtained from ileal tissue. These receptors came from an adult with Crohn's disease.

This clone was seen only once. The rearrangement uses TRBV28 and TRBJ2-2; 8 bases align to TRBD2. The length of the CDR3 is 16 residues. Germline loops: CDR1 MDHEN, CDR2 SYDVKM. Trimming cost V 5 bases and J 9 bases; bases outside gene matches: 14. DNA of the CDR3: TGTGCCAGCAGTGGCGGGGGGCCTACTCTTTCCCGGGAGCTGTTTTTT. It encodes CASSGGGPTLSRELFF.

V usage is TRBV7-2 and J usage is TRBJ1-5; D is ambiguous. The CDR3 is 12 amino acids. The V end lost 4 bases, the J end lost 10 bases, and 11 bases lay between the germline ends. Looked up from germline, CDR1 is SGHTA and CDR2 is FQGNSA. Here the CDR3 reads CASSYGSSPQHF. CDR3 sequence (DNA): TGTGCCAGCAGCTACGGGTCGAGCCCCCAGCATTTT.

This clone was seen a single time. The chain joins TRBV4-3 to TRBJ1-1; the D gene is possibly TRBD1 (5 bases). Trimming removed 0 bases from V and 4 bases from J, with 12 bases in between. CDR3 size: 15 residues. Germline V gives CDR1 LGHNA, CDR2 YSLEER. The CDR3 nucleotides are TGCGCCAGCAGCCAAGAGGGGCGTGGTAGCACTGAAGCTTTCTTT. This encodes CASSQEGRGSTEAFF.

This chain connects TRBV9 to TRBJ2-7, with TRBD2 matching over 9 bases. The germline V gene encodes CDR1 SGDLS and CDR2 YYNGEE. After removal of 0 bases from V and 4 bases from J, the junction contained 5 bases not matched to a gene. This CDR3 region has 15 residues. CDR3 in DNA: TGTGCCAGCAGCGTAGGGCGGGGGGGTACGTACGAGCAGTACTTC. Translating gives CASSVGRGGTYEQYF.

J is TRBJ2-7 and V is TRBV7-2; 7 positions agree with TRBD1. CDR3 length: 13 residues. Germline CDR1 and CDR2: SGHTA and FQGNSA. Trimming took 6 bases from V and 6 from J; bases not matched to a gene: 8. The CDR3 nucleotides read TGTGCCAGCAGGCCCGGGACAGCTTTCGAGCAGTACTTC. Residues: CASRPGTAFEQYF.

The chain recombines TRBV7-3 with TRBJ1-1; TRBD1 might be the D (5 bases). There are 13 residues in the CDR3. Per germline, CDR1 SGHTA and CDR2 FQGTGA. Trimming took 2 bases from V and 1 from J, leaving 5 bases between them. The CDR3 sequence: CASSLGANTEAFF. Here the CDR3 DNA reads TGTGCCAGCAGCTTAGGGGCGAACACTGAAGCTTTCTTT.

This clone was seen once. The chain has TRBV2 and TRBJ1-5; 9 bases are a match to TRBD1. The CDR3 is 14 residues long. The germline CDR1 and CDR2 sequences are SNHLY and FYNNEI. Unmatched junction bases numbered 4, after V lost 6 bases and J lost 4 bases. Here the CDR3 reads CASRVDRGNQPQHF. DNA of the CDR3: TGTGCCAGCAGGGTGGACAGGGGTAATCAGCCCCAGCATTTT. Variable domain in full (rest from reference TRBV2 and TRBJ1-5): EPEVTQTPSHQVTQMGQEVILRCVPISNHLYFYWYRQILGQKVEFLVSFYNNEISEKSEIFDDQFSVERPDGSNFTLKIRSTKLEDSAMYFCASRVDRGNQPQHFGDGTRLSIL.

The table lists this clone with a count of one. V and J are TRBV27 and TRBJ1-1; no clear D. The CDR3 loop spans 13 amino acids. CDR1 is MNHEY, CDR2 SMNVEV, per germline (reference sequence). Trimming pared 7 bases from V and 8 bases from J, leaving 17 bases between. This CDR3 reads CASTSSPTGEAFF. Written as DNA, the CDR3 is TGTGCCAGCACCTCATCCCCTACGGGGGAAGCTTTCTTT.

The genes are TRBV5-1 and TRBJ1-5, with 7 bases identical to TRBD1. The CDR3 is 17 residues long. Germline V gene data show CDR1 as SGHRS and CDR2 as YFSETQ. V shed 5 bases and J 0 bases; nucleotides not matched to a gene: 11. Written as DNA, the CDR3 is TGCGCCAGCAGGAACGAATCCGGGACAGCTAGCAATCAGCCCCAGCATTTT. It yields the protein CASRNESGTASNQPQHF. The full variable domain, completed using reference TRBV5-1 and TRBJ1-5, is KAGVTQTPRYLIKTRGQQVTLSCSPISGHRSVSWYQQTPGQGLQFLFEYFSETQRNKGNFPGRFSGRQFSNSRSEMNVSTLELGDSALYLCASRNESGTASNQPQHFGDGTRLSIL.